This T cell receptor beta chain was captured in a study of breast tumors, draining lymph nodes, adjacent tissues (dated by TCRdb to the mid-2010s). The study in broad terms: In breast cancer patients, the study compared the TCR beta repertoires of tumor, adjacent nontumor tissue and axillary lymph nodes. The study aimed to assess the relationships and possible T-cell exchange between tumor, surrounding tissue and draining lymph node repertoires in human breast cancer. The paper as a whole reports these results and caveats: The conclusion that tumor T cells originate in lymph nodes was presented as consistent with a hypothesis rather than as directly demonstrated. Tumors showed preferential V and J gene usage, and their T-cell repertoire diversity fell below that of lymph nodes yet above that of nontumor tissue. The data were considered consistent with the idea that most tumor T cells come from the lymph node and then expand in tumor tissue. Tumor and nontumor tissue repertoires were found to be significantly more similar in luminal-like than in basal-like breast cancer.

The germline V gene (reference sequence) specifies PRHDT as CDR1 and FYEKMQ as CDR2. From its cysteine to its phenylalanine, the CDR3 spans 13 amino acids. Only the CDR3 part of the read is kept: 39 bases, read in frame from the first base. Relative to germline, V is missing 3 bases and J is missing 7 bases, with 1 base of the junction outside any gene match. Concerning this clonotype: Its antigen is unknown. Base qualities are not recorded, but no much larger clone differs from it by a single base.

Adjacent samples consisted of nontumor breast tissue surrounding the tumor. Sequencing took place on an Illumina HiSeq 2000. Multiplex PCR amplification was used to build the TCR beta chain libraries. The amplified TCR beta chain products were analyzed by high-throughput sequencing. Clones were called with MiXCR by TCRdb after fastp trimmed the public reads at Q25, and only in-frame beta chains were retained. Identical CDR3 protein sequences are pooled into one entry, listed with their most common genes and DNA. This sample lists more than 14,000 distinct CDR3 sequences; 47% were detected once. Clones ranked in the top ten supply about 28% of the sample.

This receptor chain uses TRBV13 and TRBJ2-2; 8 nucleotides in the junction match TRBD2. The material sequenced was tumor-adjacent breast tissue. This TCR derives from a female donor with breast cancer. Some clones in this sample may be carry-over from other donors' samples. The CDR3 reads CASSFGTSGELFF. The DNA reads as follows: TGTGCCAGCAGCTTCGGGACTAGCGGGGAGCTGTTTTTT. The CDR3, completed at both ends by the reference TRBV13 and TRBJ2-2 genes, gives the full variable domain AAGVIQSPRHLIKEKRETATLKCYPIPRHDTVYWYQQGPGQDPQFLISFYEKMQSDKGSIPDRFSAQQFSDYHSELNMSSLELGDSALYFCASSFGTSGELFFGEGSRLTVL.